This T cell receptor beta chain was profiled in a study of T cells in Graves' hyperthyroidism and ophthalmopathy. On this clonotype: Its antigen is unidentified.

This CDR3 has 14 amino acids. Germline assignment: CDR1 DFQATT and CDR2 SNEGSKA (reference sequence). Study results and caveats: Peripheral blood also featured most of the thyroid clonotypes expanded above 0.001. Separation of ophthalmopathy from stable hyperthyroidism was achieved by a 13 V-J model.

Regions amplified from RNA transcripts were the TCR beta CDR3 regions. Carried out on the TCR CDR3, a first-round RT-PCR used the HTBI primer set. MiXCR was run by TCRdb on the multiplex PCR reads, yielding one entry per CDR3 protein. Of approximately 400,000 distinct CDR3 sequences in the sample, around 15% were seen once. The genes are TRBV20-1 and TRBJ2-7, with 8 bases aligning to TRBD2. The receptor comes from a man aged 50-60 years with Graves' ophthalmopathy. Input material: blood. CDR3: CRVGGGGSYYEQYF. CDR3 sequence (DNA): TGCAGAGTCGGGGGGGGAGGAAGCTACTACGAGCAGTACTTC.